Here is one TCR beta chain with its context. Its antigen is still unknown. At one end, the junction sequence differs from germline, possibly due to a read error. Germline-derived CDR1 and CDR2 are MDHEN and SYDVKM. This CDR3 spans 16 amino acids. This sample is part of a study of cytomegalovirus exposure and HLA in healthy donors. Study context: Tens of millions of unique TCR sequences came from HLA-typed donors in an early release. Study results and limitations: Cytomegalovirus status was reportedly diagnosed by the classifier with high sensitivity and specificity. Most likely, a cluster of highly shared sequence variants arose as a sequencing artifact. Previous analysis showed most TCR beta V segments were productive about 87% or about 30% of the time.

The primer mix had 60 Vbeta and 13 Jbeta primers. TCRdb's copy holds only in-frame clones and misses some; the assay was immunoSEQ multiplex PCR. The sample has fewer than 110,000 clones, approximately 80% seen once. V usage is TRBV28 and J usage is TRBJ1-3, with TRBD1 matching over 7 bases. The receptor was isolated from a male donor in good health and CMV-seronegative. Sequencing was performed on PBMCs. The CDR3 bases are TGTGCCAGCAGTCTATGGACAGGAAACTCTGGAAACACCATATATTTT. Translating it yields CASSLWTGNSGNTIYF.